The 26 T cell receptor beta chains below were found in one sample sequenced in a study of blood T cell repertoires in COVID-19. TCRdb keeps only in-frame clones here, not all; method: immunoSEQ multiplex PCR. The sample consists of about 230,000 clones, more than 65% of them appearing once. The sample taken for sequencing was peripheral blood. These receptors were obtained from a man aged 35 to 55 who had recovered from COVID-19.

V is TRBV4-3 and J is TRBJ1-2; D is unresolved. The V and J ends lost 0 bases and 8 bases respectively, with 19 bases between them. Germline assignment: CDR1 LGHNA and CDR2 YSLEER. This CDR3 is 16 amino acids long. The CDR3 region has the DNA TGCGCCAGCAGCCAAGATCCAAGGAGTATGGTTCGGGGCTACACCTTC. This gives the protein CASSQDPRSMVRGYTF.

This clone was seen more than once but under ten times. DNA of the CDR3: TGTGCCAGCAGCCGCGGACAGGGGGCGAGGGACACCATATATTTT. This gives the protein CASSRGQGARDTIYF. The chain carries TRBV5-6 and TRBJ1-3, with 11 nucleotides matching TRBD1. Germline loops: CDR1 SGHDT, CDR2 YYEEEE. This CDR3 spans 15 amino acids. J lost 8 bases, V lost 4 bases, and 8 bases had no gene match.

V and J are TRBV6-2 or TRBV6-3 and TRBJ1-5; TRBD1 agrees at 8 bases. CDR1 and CDR2 from the germline V gene are MNHEY and SVGEGT. This CDR3 region has 16 residues. J gave up 0 bases and V 5 bases, and 6 bases lay outside the gene matches. The CDR3 is CASSTGTGNSNQPQHF. CDR3 nucleotide sequence: TGTGCCAGCAGTACTGGGACAGGCAATAGCAATCAGCCCCAGCATTTT.

The rearrangement joins TRBV27 to TRBJ1-6; no clear D gene. This CDR3 comprises 12 residues. Trimming stripped 6 bases from V and 4 bases from J, with 4 bases between. Germline CDR1 is MNHEY and CDR2 is SMNVEV (reference sequence). CDR3 amino acids: CASSPYNSPLHF. DNA for the CDR3: TGTGCCAGCAGCCCGTATAATTCACCCCTCCACTTT.

This clone appeared once. This sequence joins TRBV4-1 and TRBJ1-4; no definite D call. Trimming removed 2 bases from V and 3 bases from J, with 16 bases in between. In germline, CDR1 is MGHRA, CDR2 YSYEKL. The length of the CDR3 is 17 residues. CDR3 nucleotides: TGCGCCAGCAGCCAACGAGGAGGGTTCGCGGCTAATGAAAAACTGTTTTTT. Its protein product is CASSQRGGFAANEKLFF.

The V call is TRBV4-1, the J call TRBJ2-7; weak D call: TRBD2 (5 bases). With 1 base removed from V and 5 bases from J, the gap between germline ends came to 18 bases. Per germline, CDR1 MGHRA and CDR2 YSYEKL. The CDR3 is made up of 16 amino acids. The DNA of the CDR3 is TGCGCCAGCAGCCAAGGGCCAGGACGAACCGGGGACGAGCAGTACTTC. The encoded protein is CASSQGPGRTGDEQYF.

The chain carries TRBV7-6 and TRBJ2-1; 11 nucleotides match TRBD2. After removal of 4 bases from V and 5 bases from J, the junction contained 13 bases not matched to a gene. Per the germline V gene, CDR1 is SGHVS and CDR2 is FNYEAQ. The CDR3 has 18 amino acids. The CDR3, as DNA: TGTGCCAGCAGCTCCAAACCAGTAGCGGGAGGGACACACAATGAGCAGTTCTTC. Its protein product is CASSSKPVAGGTHNEQFF.

The chain recombines TRBV4-3 with TRBJ2-1; 14 bases align to TRBD2. The CDR3 has 15 residues. CDR1 LGHNA and CDR2 YSLEER come from the germline V gene. V was pared by 3 bases and J by 9 bases, with 4 bases of the junction left unmatched. As DNA, the CDR3 is TGCGCCAGCAGCCAGGGGACTAGCGGGGGTCGTGAGCAGTTCTTC. Translation: CASSQGTSGGREQFF.

This sequence joins TRBV10-3 and TRBJ1-5; 7 bases fit TRBD1. J was trimmed by 5 bases and V by 6 bases; bases with no gene match: 4. This CDR3 region has 13 residues. Per the germline V gene, CDR1 is ENHRY and CDR2 is SYGVKD. In nucleotides, the CDR3 is TGTGCCATCAGCGACAGGGTGGATCAGCCCCAGCATTTT. This encodes CAISDRVDQPQHF.

The J gene is TRBJ1-6, the V gene TRBV5-5, with D possibly matching TRBD1 (6 bases). Trimming removed 1 base at V and 0 bases at J, with 11 bases between. Germline V CDR1 and CDR2: SGHKS, YYEKEE (reference sequence). CDR3 length: 17 amino acids. This CDR3 reads CASSLRGASSYNSPLHF. CDR3 DNA sequence: TGTGCCAGCAGCTTGCGGGGGGCAAGCTCCTATAATTCACCCCTCCACTTT.

V is TRBV9 and J is TRBJ2-1, with TRBD2 matching 8 bases. The CDR3 extends over 14 amino acids. Germline values: CDR1 SGDLS, CDR2 YYNGEE. Trimming at V came to 4 bases and at J to 9 bases, leaving 9 bases not matched to a gene. The CDR3 DNA is TGTGCCAGCAGCCCGGGACTAGAGTTAACTGAGCAGTTCTTC. Residues: CASSPGLELTEQFF.

The J gene is TRBJ2-3, the V gene TRBV15, with a tentative D call TRBD1 (5 bases). The V end lost 2 bases, the J end lost 0 bases, and 15 bases lay between the germline ends. Germline lookup yields CDR1 LNHNV and CDR2 YYDKDF (reference sequence). This CDR3 region has 17 residues. The CDR3 nucleotides are TGTGCCACCAGCAGACTTGACAGACAGACTAGCACAGATACGCAGTATTTT. Translating it yields CATSRLDRQTSTDTQYF.

This chain connects TRBV30 to TRBJ2-1; D is unclear. The CDR3 length is 12 residues. Trimming cost V 2 bases and J 3 bases, with 5 bases left between them. CDR1 and CDR2 from the germline V gene are GTSNPN and SVGIG (reference sequence). For the CDR3, the DNA is TGTGCCTGGAGTCCAGGCTACAATGAGCAGTTCTTC. The encoded protein is CAWSPGYNEQFF.

The rearrangement links TRBV9 to TRBJ1-3; D uncertain. CDR3 length: 17 amino acids. Trimming removed 0 bases at V and 0 bases at J, with 13 bases between. In germline, CDR1 is SGDLS, CDR2 YYNGEE. The CDR3 is CASSVAAGRNSGNTIYF. Written as DNA, the CDR3 is TGTGCCAGCAGCGTAGCGGCAGGCCGAAACTCTGGAAACACCATATATTTT.

The genes are TRBV11-3 and TRBJ1-1; 10 bases line up with TRBD1. CDR1 and CDR2 from the germline V gene are SGHNT and YENEEA. This CDR3 region has 16 residues. Trimming cost V 4 bases and J 2 bases; bases outside gene matches: 7. This CDR3 reads CASSSGQGEINTEAFF. The CDR3 DNA sequence: TGTGCCAGCAGCTCTGGACAGGGGGAGATTAACACTGAAGCTTTCTTT.

The rearrangement uses TRBV30 and TRBJ2-1, with a tentative D call TRBD1 (6 bases). Trimming took 0 bases from V and 7 from J, leaving 16 bases between them. The CDR3 is made up of 15 amino acids. Per germline, CDR1 GTSNPN and CDR2 SVGIG (reference sequence). CDR3 region: CAWSVPGTFGNEQFF. CDR3 sequence (DNA): TGTGCCTGGAGTGTACCCGGGACATTTGGGAATGAGCAGTTCTTC.

The V and J genes are TRBV11-2 and TRBJ2-5; tentatively, D is TRBD2 (5 bases). V was clipped by 5 bases and J by 0 bases, with 16 bases between them. The CDR3 consists of 16 residues. Germline loops: CDR1 SGHAT, CDR2 FQNNGV. The CDR3 is CASSPDRRSYQETQYF. The CDR3 DNA sequence: TGTGCCAGCAGCCCCGATAGGAGGTCGTACCAAGAGACCCAGTACTTC.

This sequence joins TRBV5-5 and TRBJ1-6, with 8 positions matching TRBD1. V was pared by 1 base and J by 8 bases, with 5 bases of the junction left unmatched. Germline values: CDR1 SGHKS, CDR2 YYEKEE (reference sequence). This CDR3 has 15 residues. CDR3 residues: CASSLSGQGYSPLHF. CDR3 sequence (DNA): TGTGCCAGCAGCTTGTCTGGACAGGGTTATTCACCCCTCCACTTT.

The chain is built from TRBV15 and TRBJ1-1; D might be TRBD1 (6 bases). Deletions cut 0 bases from V and 0 bases from J, with 11 bases between. CDR3 length: 16 residues. Germline V gives CDR1 LNHNV, CDR2 YYDKDF (reference sequence). Here the CDR3 reads CATSRDRGNMNTEAFF. In nucleotides, the CDR3 is TGTGCCACCAGCAGAGACAGGGGTAATATGAACACTGAAGCTTTCTTT.

The V gene is TRBV4-3, the J gene TRBJ2-2, with a weak D call TRBD1 (5 bases). The CDR3 loop spans 16 amino acids. The V and J ends lost 2 bases and 4 bases respectively, with 14 bases between them. Germline V gene data show CDR1 as LGHNA and CDR2 as YSLEER. In DNA form, the CDR3 reads TGCGCCAGCAGCCAAAACAGGATCTCGGGCACCGGGGAGCTGTTTTTT. The encoded protein is CASSQNRISGTGELFF.

This clone was recorded only once. The chain is built from TRBV18 and TRBJ2-7; no clear D gene. CDR1 is KGHSH and CDR2 is LQKENI in the germline V gene. The V end was cut by 3 bases, the J end by 6 bases, with 9 bases between. This CDR3 comprises 12 residues. CDR3 bases: TGTGCCAGCTCACCTTCCACTCGCGAGCAGTACTTC. It encodes CASSPSTREQYF.

The V and J genes are TRBV5-6 and TRBJ1-2, with unresolved D. CDR1 and CDR2 (germline): SGHDT, YYEEEE. The CDR3 is 12 residues long. With 3 bases removed from V and 3 bases from J, the gap between germline ends came to 6 bases. CDR3 amino acids: CASSYQDYGYTF. Written as DNA, the CDR3 is TGTGCCAGCAGCTACCAGGACTATGGCTACACCTTC.

The chain links TRBV30 to TRBJ2-7; D possibly corresponds to TRBD1 (6 bases). Germline CDR1 is GTSNPN and CDR2 is SVGIG (reference sequence). The CDR3 runs 14 residues. For the CDR3, the DNA is TGTGCTTTCAGAACGGGGCAGGGGAACTACGAGCAGTACTTC. Translating it yields CAFRTGQGNYEQYF.

This rearrangement joins TRBV7-8 to TRBJ1-1; 10 bases map to TRBD1. CDR3 length equals 13 residues. The junction had 3 bases not matched to a gene; V was cut back by 5 bases and J by 6 bases. From germline, CDR1 is SGHVS and CDR2 FQNEAQ. For the CDR3, the DNA is TGTGCCAGCAGCCACGACAGGGGGCCTGAAGCTTTCTTT. Protein: CASSHDRGPEAFF.

The count of this clone is one. The CDR3 spells CASSLAGRDIQYF. CDR3 in DNA: TGTGCCAGCAGCTTAGCAGGGAGGGACATTCAGTACTTC. J is TRBJ2-4 and V is TRBV7-2; 7 bases align to TRBD2. This CDR3 comprises 13 residues. With 0 bases clipped from V and 8 bases from J, the junction kept 1 base outside the gene matches. The V gene's germline CDR1 is SGHTA and CDR2 FQGNSA.

This chain links TRBV5-1 with TRBJ1-4; maybe TRBD1 (5 bases). Trimming pared 5 bases from V and 3 bases from J, leaving 14 bases between. The CDR3 loop spans 15 amino acids. Germline CDR1 SGHRS, CDR2 YFSETQ. CDR3 sequence (DNA): TGCGCCAGCAGACCAACAGGTTCCCCTAATGAAAAACTGTTTTTT. It yields the protein CASRPTGSPNEKLFF.